The 22 T cell receptor beta chains in this list originate from one sample, sequenced in a study of identical twins. A single record per CDR3 protein comes from TCRdb applying MiXCR to the 5' RACE reads. The profile shows 200,000 or so distinct CDR3 sequences, 6.5% to 8.5% of them singletons. This sample also belongs to another study, concerning yellow fever vaccine responses in identical twins.

The material sequenced was memory (CD45RO+) T cells sorted from blood. The receptor source for this set is a woman aged 18-29 years in good health.

This clonotype occurred a few times. The rearrangement uses TRBV28 and TRBJ2-3, with 8 bases matching TRBD2. V was clipped by 7 bases and J by 2 bases; unmatched bases: 14. Germline assignment: CDR1 MDHEN and CDR2 SYDVKM. The CDR3 runs 17 residues. The CDR3 loop reads CASTEVGLASFTDTQYF. The DNA of the CDR3 is TGTGCCAGCACAGAGGTCGGACTAGCTTCCTTCACAGATACGCAGTATTTT.

A few counts support this clonotype. This chain links TRBV12-3 or TRBV12-4 with TRBJ1-1; D remains ambiguous. The germline V and J ends were trimmed by 6 bases and 1 base, with 9 bases remaining between them. The CDR3 loop spans 13 amino acids. The CDR3 DNA follows: TGTGCCAGCAGAGACATCGGGAACACTGAAGCTTTCTTT. This sequence encodes CASRDIGNTEAFF.

J is TRBJ2-1 and V is TRBV7-2; D not resolved. The ends were cut back, 4 bases at V and 12 bases at J, with 19 bases in the middle. In germline, CDR1 is SGHTA, CDR2 FQGNSA. The CDR3 contains 14 residues. This CDR3 is CASSWMGYNIGQFF. As DNA, the CDR3 is TGTGCCAGCAGCTGGATGGGCTACAACATCGGGCAGTTCTTC.

This clonotype has more than one count but fewer than ten. The chain links TRBV20-1 to TRBJ2-1; D tentatively reads TRBD1 or TRBD2 (5 bases each). The germline V gene encodes CDR1 DFQATT and CDR2 SNEGSKA (reference sequence). The germline V and J ends were trimmed by 7 bases and 7 bases, with 11 bases remaining between them. The CDR3 covers 11 residues. The CDR3 DNA reads as TGCAGTGTTCGAGGGGCTAATGAGCAGTTCTTC. As protein: CSVRGANEQFF.

The chain recombines TRBV5-1 with TRBJ2-1; D perhaps matches TRBD2 (7 bases). The CDR3 is 14 amino acids. The V and J ends lost 2 bases and 7 bases respectively, with 13 bases between them. Germline CDR1 and CDR2: SGHRS and YFSETQ. CDR3 sequence reads: CASSLRGALNEQFF. The CDR3 bases are TGCGCCAGCAGCTTACGGGGGGCTCTGAATGAGCAGTTCTTC.

This clonotype has ten or more counts. V gene TRBV4-2 combines with J gene TRBJ2-1; TRBD2 agrees at 9 bases. The CDR3 has 16 amino acids. Unmatched junction bases numbered 12, after V lost 4 bases and J lost 8 bases. The germline gives CDR1 LGHNA, CDR2 YNFKEQ. CDR3 sequence: CASSPSGGGGADEQFF. Written as DNA, the CDR3 is TGTGCCAGCAGCCCAAGCGGGGGCGGGGGGGCGGATGAGCAGTTCTTC.

Ten or more counts support this clonotype. This rearrangement joins TRBV12-3 or TRBV12-4 to TRBJ2-5; no definite D call. The germline V and J ends were trimmed by 6 bases and 1 base, with 12 bases remaining between them. The length of the CDR3 is 14 residues. CDR3 DNA: TGTGCCAGCAGGCCGACGTTGGTCCAAGAGACCCAGTACTTC. This translates into CASRPTLVQETQYF.

This clonotype was seen at least ten times. The rearrangement uses TRBV11-2 and TRBJ2-5; 10 bases are a match to TRBD1. Germline CDR1 and CDR2: SGHAT and FQNNGV. V lost 5 bases and J lost 3; bases outside the gene matches: 6. This CDR3 has 15 amino acids. For the CDR3, the DNA is TGTGCCAGCAGCCCGGGACAGGGGTGGGAAGAGACCCAGTACTTC. Residues: CASSPGQGWEETQYF.

This clonotype showed up many times. The rearrangement uses TRBV27 and TRBJ2-3, with 10 nucleotides matching TRBD2. J was trimmed by 1 base and V by 0 bases; bases with no gene match: 4. The CDR3 loop spans 17 amino acids. Germline V lookup: CDR1 MNHEY, CDR2 SMNVEV (reference sequence). CDR3 region: CASSLSFLAGGTDTQYF. CDR3 coding DNA: TGTGCCAGCAGTTTATCCTTCCTAGCGGGGGGCACAGATACGCAGTATTTT.

This clonotype was seen a few times. This chain links TRBV5-1 with TRBJ1-6, with D uncertain. Germline V gene data show CDR1 as SGHRS and CDR2 as YFSETQ. The CDR3 has 16 residues. V lost 2 bases, J lost 0 bases, and 9 bases lay in between. The CDR3 nucleotides are TGCGCCAGCAGCTTATCATCGAGCTCCTATAATTCACCCCTCCACTTT. Protein: CASSLSSSSYNSPLHF.

The table lists this clonotype with a few counts. The chain has TRBV7-8 and TRBJ2-3; the match to TRBD2 covers 11 bases. CDR3 length: 17 residues. V shed 5 bases, J shed 1 base, and the junction held 8 bases outside the gene matches. Germline loops: CDR1 SGHVS, CDR2 FQNEAQ. CDR3 bases: TGTGCCAGCAGCCCAATACTAGCGGGAGCGGGCACAGATACGCAGTATTTT. It encodes CASSPILAGAGTDTQYF.

This clonotype was seen at least ten times. V gene TRBV20-1 combines with J gene TRBJ2-5; possibly TRBD2 for D (7 bases). Germline CDR1 is DFQATT and CDR2 is SNEGSKA (reference sequence). V lost 4 bases and J lost 1, with 16 bases in between. This CDR3 is built from 15 residues. The chain's CDR3 is CSAIGGGETQETQYF. The CDR3, as DNA: TGCAGTGCTATAGGGGGGGGAGAAACCCAAGAGACCCAGTACTTC.

The V and J genes are TRBV15 and TRBJ1-1; D call uncertain. Looked up from germline, CDR1 is LNHNV and CDR2 is YYDKDF (reference sequence). Trimming took off 4 bases at V and 10 bases at J, with 16 bases between the two ends. The CDR3 runs to 13 residues. The CDR3 spells CATSISQQFAAFF. CDR3 coding DNA: TGTGCCACCAGCATATCCCAACAGTTCGCAGCTTTCTTT. Drawing the rest from reference TRBV15 and TRBJ1-1, the complete variable domain is DAMVIQNPRYQVTQFGKPVTLSCSQTLNHNVMYWYQQKSSQAPKLLFHYYDKDFNNEADTPDNFQSRRPNTSFCFLDIRSPGLGDTAMYLCATSISQQFAAFFGQGTRLTVV.

The rearrangement joins TRBV6-1 to TRBJ2-5, with 7 bases matching TRBD2. CDR3 size: 18 residues. The germline gives CDR1 MNHNS, CDR2 SASEGT. V lost 6 bases, J lost 4 bases, and 20 bases stayed unmatched. CDR3 region: CASSLPGSGPPGGETQYF. Written as DNA, the CDR3 is TGTGCCAGCAGCCTCCCTGGTAGCGGGCCGCCGGGGGGAGAGACCCAGTACTTC.

This clonotype was counted many times. The V and J genes are TRBV9 and TRBJ2-3; D gene uncertain. V was pared by 1 base and J by 2 bases, with 2 bases between. CDR1 is SGDLS and CDR2 is YYNGEE in the germline V gene. This CDR3 has 12 residues. The CDR3 region has the DNA TGTGCCAGCAGCGTAAACACAGATACGCAGTATTTT. Translation: CASSVNTDTQYF.

This clonotype has more than one count but fewer than ten. The chain recombines TRBV19 with TRBJ2-7; a weak D match, TRBD1 (6 bases). CDR3 length: 14 amino acids. Trimming shortened V by 1 base and J by 4 bases, and 11 bases separated the two germline ends. From germline, CDR1 is LNHDA and CDR2 SQIVND (reference sequence). The CDR3 DNA is TGTGCCAGTAGTATAGGGGGACAAGTTTACGAGCAGTACTTC. This codes for CASSIGGQVYEQYF.

The chain recombines TRBV7-2 with TRBJ2-6, with 7 bases identical to TRBD1. The length of the CDR3 is 16 residues. Germline values: CDR1 SGHTA, CDR2 FQGNSA. The V segment lost 8 bases and the J segment 2 bases; nucleotides outside the gene matches: 9. DNA for the CDR3: TGTGCCAGCGGACAGGACAGGATAACTGGGGCCAACGTCCTGACTTTC. Translated, it gives CASGQDRITGANVLTF.

This clonotype was observed a handful of times. The chain links TRBV4-3 to TRBJ2-1, with 11 positions matching TRBD2. With V trimmed by 4 bases and J by 9 bases, 11 bases remained unmatched. Germline CDR1 and CDR2: LGHNA and YSLEER. This CDR3 region has 16 residues. The CDR3 nucleotides read TGCGCCAGCAGCCGTGAGCCCCTAGCGGGAGGAGTTGAGCAGTTCTTC. This codes for CASSREPLAGGVEQFF.

This clonotype was observed many times. The gene calls are TRBV5-1 and TRBJ1-4; 7 nucleotides align to TRBD1. This CDR3 comprises 12 residues. After removal of 4 bases from V and 7 bases from J, the junction contained 1 base not matched to a gene. CDR1 and CDR2 (germline): SGHRS, YFSETQ. CDR3 loop: CASSGQAEKLFF. The CDR3 DNA reads as TGCGCCAGCAGCGGACAGGCTGAAAAACTGTTTTTT.

This clonotype came up many times. This rearrangement joins TRBV3-1 to TRBJ2-5; D is ambiguous. This CDR3 spans 15 amino acids. V lost 0 bases and J lost 1, with 9 bases in between. Germline assignment: CDR1 LGHDT and CDR2 YNNKEL (reference sequence). CDR3 DNA sequence: TGTGCCAGCAGCCAAGAGACGGATTCCCAAGAGACCCAGTACTTC. Residues: CASSQETDSQETQYF.

The J gene is TRBJ2-6, the V gene TRBV15; maybe TRBD1 (6 bases). The CDR3 covers 17 residues. V was pared by 4 bases and J by 0 bases, with 13 bases between. Germline assignment: CDR1 LNHNV and CDR2 YYDKDF (reference sequence). The CDR3 DNA reads as TGTGCCACCAGCATTCAGGGGCGCAACTCTGGGGCCAACGTCCTGACTTTC. This gives the protein CATSIQGRNSGANVLTF.

V is TRBV28 and J is TRBJ1-6, with TRBD1 identical over 9 bases. V was pared by 6 bases and J by 9 bases, with 12 bases of the junction left unmatched. CDR1 MDHEN and CDR2 SYDVKM come from the germline V gene. The CDR3 runs to 16 residues. The CDR3 DNA sequence: TGTGCCAGCAGGTTCACCGGGACAGGGTCTCGTTCACCCCTCCACTTT. Amino acid sequence: CASRFTGTGSRSPLHF.